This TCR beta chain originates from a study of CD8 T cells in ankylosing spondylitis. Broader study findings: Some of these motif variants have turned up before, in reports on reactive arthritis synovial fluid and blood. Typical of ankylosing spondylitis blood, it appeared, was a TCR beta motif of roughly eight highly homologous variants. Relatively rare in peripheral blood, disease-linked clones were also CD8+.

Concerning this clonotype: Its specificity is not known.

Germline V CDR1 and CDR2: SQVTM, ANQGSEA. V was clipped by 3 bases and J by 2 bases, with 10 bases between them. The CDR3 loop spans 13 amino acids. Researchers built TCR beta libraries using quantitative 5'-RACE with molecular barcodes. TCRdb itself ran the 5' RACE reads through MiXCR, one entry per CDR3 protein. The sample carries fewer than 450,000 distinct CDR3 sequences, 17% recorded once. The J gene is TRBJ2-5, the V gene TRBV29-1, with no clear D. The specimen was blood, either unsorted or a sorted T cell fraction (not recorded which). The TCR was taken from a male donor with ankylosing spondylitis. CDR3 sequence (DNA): TGCAGCGTTGATCCTGGCCGGCAAGAGACCCAGTACTTC. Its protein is CSVDPGRQETQYF.